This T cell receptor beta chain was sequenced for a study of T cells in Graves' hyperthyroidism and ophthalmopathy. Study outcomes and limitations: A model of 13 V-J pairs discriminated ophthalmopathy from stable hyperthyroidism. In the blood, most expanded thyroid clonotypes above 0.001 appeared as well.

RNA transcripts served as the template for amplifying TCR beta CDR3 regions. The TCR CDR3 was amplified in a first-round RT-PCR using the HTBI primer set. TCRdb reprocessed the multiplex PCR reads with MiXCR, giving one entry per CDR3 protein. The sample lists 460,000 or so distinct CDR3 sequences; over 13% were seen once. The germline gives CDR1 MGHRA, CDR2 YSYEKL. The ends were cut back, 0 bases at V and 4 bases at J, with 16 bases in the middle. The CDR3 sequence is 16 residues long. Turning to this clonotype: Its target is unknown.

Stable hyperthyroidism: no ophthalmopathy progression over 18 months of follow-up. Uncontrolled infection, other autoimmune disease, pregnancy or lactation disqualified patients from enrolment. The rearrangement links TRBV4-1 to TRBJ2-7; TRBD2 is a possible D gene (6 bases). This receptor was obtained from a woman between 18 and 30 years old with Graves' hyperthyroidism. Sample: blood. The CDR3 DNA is TGCGCCAGCAGCCAAGATCCCGCTAGCGCGGGATACGAGCAGTACTTC. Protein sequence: CASSQDPASAGYEQYF.